A single T cell receptor (beta chain) is shown here with its context. These data originate in a study of T cell changes during pregnancy in multiple sclerosis. The protocol was immunoSEQ multiplex PCR, while the TCRdb copy is restricted to in-frame clones and leaves out a portion. The table records about 17,000 clones, roughly 86% of them present only once. The CDR3 extends over 14 amino acids. Germline CDR1 reads SNHLY; CDR2 reads FYNNEI. J lost 6 bases, V lost 7 bases, and 3 bases had no gene match. Sample: CD8+ T cells from peripheral blood mononuclear cells, taken after pregnancy. This TCR was sampled from a female donor in good health, enrolled as a control in a pregnancy study. The V and J genes are TRBV2 and TRBJ2-2; 12 bases map to TRBD1. In nucleotides, the CDR3 is TGTGCCAGCAAGGGACAGGGGGCCGCCGGGGAGCTGTTTTTT. This encodes CASKGQGAAGELFF.